The 7 T cell receptor beta chains below come from one sample, sequenced in a study of cytomegalovirus exposure and HLA in healthy donors (dated by TCRdb to the late 2010s). Receptor libraries were prepared by the immunoSEQ multiplex PCR assay. For the multiplex PCR, a mixture combining 60 forward primers for TCR Vbeta segments and 13 reverse primers for TCR Jbeta segments was used. TCRdb took this table from immuneACCESS and kept in-frame rearrangements with V and J called. Such tables lack part of the clones; where checked against another copy, unresolved V genes explain under half of the gap, and the rest is unexplained. This sample lists 280,000 or so clones; roughly 89% were detected once. 2% to 3% of the sample is held by the ten biggest clonotypes. The specimen was PBMCs. The receptor source for this set is a woman under 30 in good health and CMV-seronegative.

The CDR3 DNA reads TGCAGCGTTCGCACAGGGGGAGGTTCACCCCTCCACTTT. This gives the protein CSVRTGGGSPLHF. J is TRBJ1-6 and V is TRBV29-1; 8 nucleotides match TRBD1. The V segment lost 5 bases and the J segment 9 bases; nucleotides outside the gene matches: 6. Germline-derived CDR1 and CDR2 are SQVTM and ANQGSEA. The CDR3 runs to 13 residues.

J is TRBJ2-7 and V is TRBV13; TRBD1 matches 9 bases. From germline, CDR1 is PRHDT and CDR2 FYEKMQ (reference sequence). J gave up 1 base and V 5 bases, and 6 bases lay outside the gene matches. The CDR3 is 15 amino acids. CDR3 sequence reads: CASSNPGTGSYEQYF. In DNA, the CDR3 is TGTGCCAGCAGCAACCCCGGGACAGGGTCCTACGAGCAGTACTTC.

The CDR3 sequence: CASSLAPGGSNYGYTF. In DNA form, the CDR3 reads TGTGCCAGCAGCTTAGCGCCAGGGGGCTCGAACTATGGCTACACCTTC. The rearrangement links TRBV7-2 to TRBJ1-2; 8 bases agree with TRBD1. J was trimmed by 2 bases and V by 0 bases; bases with no gene match: 5. The CDR3 is 16 amino acids. Looked up from germline, CDR1 is SGHTA and CDR2 is FQGNSA.

The rearrangement links TRBV30 to TRBJ2-2; D is unresolved. Germline lookup yields CDR1 GTSNPN and CDR2 SVGIG (reference sequence). The germline V and J ends were trimmed by 4 bases and 3 bases, with 3 bases remaining between them. The CDR3 contains 11 residues. The CDR3 here is CAWTDTGELFF. The CDR3 nucleotides read TGTGCCTGGACGGACACCGGGGAGCTGTTTTTT.

The gene calls are TRBV2 and TRBJ2-1, with TRBD2 identical over 8 bases. CDR1 and CDR2 (germline): SNHLY, FYNNEI. V gave up 6 bases and J gave up 5 bases; unmatched junction bases: 6. The CDR3 runs 14 residues. CDR3 DNA: TGTGCCAGCAGCCCTTGGCGGGGGGACAATGAGCAGTTCTTC. Its translation: CASSPWRGDNEQFF.

This chain connects TRBV9 to TRBJ2-7, with D perhaps matching TRBD1 (6 bases). The ends were cut back, 2 bases at V and 0 bases at J, with 9 bases in the middle. CDR1 is SGDLS and CDR2 is YYNGEE in the germline V gene. The CDR3 has 14 amino acids. The CDR3 DNA reads as TGTGCCAGCAGCGTGGGGGCAGACTCCTACGAGCAGTACTTC. The encoded protein is CASSVGADSYEQYF.

V and J are TRBV28 and TRBJ1-5, with D unclear. The CDR3 covers 12 residues. From germline, CDR1 is MDHEN and CDR2 SYDVKM. Trimming pared 8 bases from V and 2 bases from J, leaving 7 bases between. Here the CDR3 reads CASGRGNQPQHF. DNA of the CDR3: TGTGCCAGCGGGAGGGGCAATCAGCCCCAGCATTTT.